The present entry profiles one T cell receptor (beta chain) with its context. These data originate in a study of CXCR3-negative and CXCR3-positive naive CD8 T cells. Germline V gives CDR1 SQVTM, CDR2 ANQGSEA. The CDR3 runs to 13 residues. UMI-labeled 5' RACE TRB cDNA libraries were prepared from the cells. With the 5' RACE reads reprocessed, TCRdb shows one record per CDR3 protein and no DNA. The table for this sample gives approximately 83,000 distinct CDR3 sequences. The V gene is TRBV29-1, the J gene TRBJ2-7; the D gene TCRdb calls, TRBD1, cannot be checked with no DNA. The source material was naive CXCR3- CD8+ T cells from blood. As to subset: CD45RO-CCR7+CD27+CD95- naive CD8+ T cells lacking CXCR3 (TNR3-). The TCR sequence derives from a human donor in good health. Some clones in this sample may be carry-over from other donors' samples. The CDR3 loop reads CSVRTGSSYEQYF.